This entry lists 6 T cell receptor beta chains sequenced from one sample in a study of blood T cells in healthy people across ages (dated by TCRdb to 2013 to 2016). Libraries were built with 5' RACE. The sequencer was an Illumina HiSeq 2500. A second PCR of roughly 7 to 11 cycles was run with a J-beta primer mix and a sample-barcoded 5' primer. TCRdb reanalyzed the raw reads on its own, using fastp at Q25 for trimming and MiXCR for clone calling, and kept in-frame beta chains. Identical CDR3 proteins give one entry, which carries the most common genes and DNA. This sample holds 550,000 to 800,000 distinct CDR3 sequences; roughly 21% were observed only once. Roughly 3.7% of the sample goes to the ten largest clones. The source material was blood. Source of these receptors: a man between 70 and 80 years old in good health.

This chain joins TRBV18 and TRBJ2-3, with D perhaps given as TRBD1 or TRBD2 (5 bases each). Deletions cut 1 base from V and 7 bases from J, with 18 bases between. Per germline, CDR1 KGHSH and CDR2 LQKENI. The CDR3 is 16 residues long. The CDR3 nucleotides are TGTGCCAGCTCACCACGGGGGACCGACGGCTTAAATACGCAGTATTTT. The encoded protein is CASSPRGTDGLNTQYF.

This clonotype was seen only a few times. J is TRBJ2-2 and V is TRBV3-1, with D perhaps matching TRBD2 (6 bases). The CDR3 sequence is 16 residues long. From germline, CDR1 is LGHDT and CDR2 YNNKEL (reference sequence). V lost 4 bases and J lost 7, with 19 bases in between. The CDR3, as DNA: TGTGCCAGCAGCCCAGGACTAAGGGGTATGAGCGGGGAGCTGTTTTTT. This codes for CASSPGLRGMSGELFF.

On this clonotype: A much bigger clone sits one base away, suggesting this may be a read error. V usage is TRBV27 and J usage is TRBJ2-5, with 11 bases matching TRBD2. Germline V gene lookup returns CDR1 MNHEY and CDR2 SMNVEV (reference sequence). The CDR3 is 14 residues long. The V and J ends lost 8 bases and 7 bases, in that order; junction bases with no gene match: 9. The CDR3 is CASGTSGSKGTQYF. DNA of the CDR3: TGTGCCAGCGGGACTAGCGGATCTAAAGGGACCCAGTACTTC.

This rearrangement joins TRBV13 to TRBJ2-7; 9 positions agree with TRBD2. Near its end, the DNA agrees better with TRBJ2-1, so the J call may be wrong. CDR1 is PRHDT and CDR2 is FYEKMQ in the germline V gene (reference sequence). There are 15 residues in the CDR3. The CDR3 DNA sequence: TGTGCCAGCAGCTTATTTAGCGGGGGTGACGATGAGCAGTTCTTC. Residues: CASSLFSGGDDEQFF.

A few counts support this clonotype. J is TRBJ1-4 and V is TRBV7-2, with D possibly TRBD1 on 6 matching bases. Per the germline V gene, CDR1 is SGHTA and CDR2 is FQGNSA. The CDR3 sequence is 14 residues long. V was pared by 5 bases and J by 8 bases, with 15 bases between. The CDR3 sequence is CASSRTEFGEKLFF. The CDR3 DNA follows: TGTGCCAGCAGCAGGACAGAGTTTGGCGAAAAACTGTTTTTT.

About this clonotype itself: At one boundary the junction diverges from the germline segment, which might be a read error. The rearrangement uses TRBV12-3 or TRBV12-4 and TRBJ2-6; D possibly matches TRBD1 or TRBD2 (5 bases each). The CDR3 spans 15 residues. CDR3 nucleotide sequence: TGCGCCAGCAGCTCCGTCGGGGCTAGGGCCAACGTCCTGACTTTC. This codes for CASSSVGARANVLTF.